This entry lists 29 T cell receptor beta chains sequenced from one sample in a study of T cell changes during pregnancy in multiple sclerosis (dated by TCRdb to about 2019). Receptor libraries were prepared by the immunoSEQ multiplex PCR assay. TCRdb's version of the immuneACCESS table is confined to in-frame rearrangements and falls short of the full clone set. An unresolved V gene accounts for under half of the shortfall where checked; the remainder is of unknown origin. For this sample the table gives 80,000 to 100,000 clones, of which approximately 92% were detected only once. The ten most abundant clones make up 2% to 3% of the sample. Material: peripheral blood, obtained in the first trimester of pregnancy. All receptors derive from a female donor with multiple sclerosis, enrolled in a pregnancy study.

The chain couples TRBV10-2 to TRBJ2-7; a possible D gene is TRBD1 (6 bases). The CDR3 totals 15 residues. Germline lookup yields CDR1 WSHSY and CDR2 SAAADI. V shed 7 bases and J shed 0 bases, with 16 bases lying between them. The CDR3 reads CASTAGQQSSYEQYF. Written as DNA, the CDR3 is TGCGCCAGCACCGCCGGACAGCAGAGCTCCTACGAGCAGTACTTC.

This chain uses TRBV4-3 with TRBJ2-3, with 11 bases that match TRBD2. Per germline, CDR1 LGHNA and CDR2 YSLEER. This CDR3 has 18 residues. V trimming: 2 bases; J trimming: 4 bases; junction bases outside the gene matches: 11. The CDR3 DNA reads TGCGCCAGCAGCCAAACCCCCGGGACTAGCGGTCCTGCAGATACGCAGTATTTT. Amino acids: CASSQTPGTSGPADTQYF.

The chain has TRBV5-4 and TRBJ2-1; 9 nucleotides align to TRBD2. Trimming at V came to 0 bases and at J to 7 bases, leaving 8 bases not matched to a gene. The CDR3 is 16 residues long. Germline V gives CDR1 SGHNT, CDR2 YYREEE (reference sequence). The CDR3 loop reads CASSLAGGRGENEQFF. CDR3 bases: TGTGCCAGCAGCTTGGCCGGCGGGAGGGGAGAAAATGAGCAGTTCTTC. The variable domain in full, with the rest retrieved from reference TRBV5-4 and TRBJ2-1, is ETGVTQSPTHLIKTRGQQVTLRCSSQSGHNTVSWYQQALGQGPQFIFQYYREEENGRGNFPPRFSGLQFPNYSSELNVNALELDDSALYLCASSLAGGRGENEQFFGPGTRLTVL.

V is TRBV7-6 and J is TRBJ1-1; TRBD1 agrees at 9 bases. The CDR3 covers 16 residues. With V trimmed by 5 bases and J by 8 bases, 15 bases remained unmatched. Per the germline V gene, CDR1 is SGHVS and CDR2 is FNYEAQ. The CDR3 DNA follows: TGTGCCAGCAGCCCCCGGGACAGGGTGACCATAGGCGAAGCTTTCTTT. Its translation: CASSPRDRVTIGEAFF.

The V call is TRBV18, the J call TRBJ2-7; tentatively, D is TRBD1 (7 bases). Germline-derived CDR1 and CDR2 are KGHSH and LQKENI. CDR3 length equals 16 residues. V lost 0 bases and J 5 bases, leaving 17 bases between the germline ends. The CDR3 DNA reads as TGTGCCAGCTCACCACCTACCCCACAGGGGAGGAACGAGCAGTACTTC. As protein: CASSPPTPQGRNEQYF.

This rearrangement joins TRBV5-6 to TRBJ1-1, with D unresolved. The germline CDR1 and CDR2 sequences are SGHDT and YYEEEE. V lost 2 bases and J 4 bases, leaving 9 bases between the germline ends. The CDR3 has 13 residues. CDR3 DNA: TGTGCCAGCAGCTTTCGAGGCGGCACTGAAGCTTTCTTT. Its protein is CASSFRGGTEAFF.

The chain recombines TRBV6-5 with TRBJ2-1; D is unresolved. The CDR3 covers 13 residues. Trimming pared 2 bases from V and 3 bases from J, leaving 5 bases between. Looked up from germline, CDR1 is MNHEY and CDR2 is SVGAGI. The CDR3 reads CASSYTGYNEQFF. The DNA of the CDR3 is TGTGCCAGCAGTTACACTGGCTACAATGAGCAGTTCTTC.

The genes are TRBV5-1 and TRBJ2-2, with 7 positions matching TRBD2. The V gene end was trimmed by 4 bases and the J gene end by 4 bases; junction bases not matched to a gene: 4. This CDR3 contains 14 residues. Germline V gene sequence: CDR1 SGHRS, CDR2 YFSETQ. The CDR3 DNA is TGCGCCAGCAGCGGGGGGGACGTCACCGGGGAGCTGTTTTTT. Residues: CASSGGDVTGELFF. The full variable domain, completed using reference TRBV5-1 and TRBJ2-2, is KAGVTQTPRYLIKTRGQQVTLSCSPISGHRSVSWYQQTPGQGLQFLFEYFSETQRNKGNFPGRFSGRQFSNSRSEMNVSTLELGDSALYLCASSGGDVTGELFFGEGSRLTVL.

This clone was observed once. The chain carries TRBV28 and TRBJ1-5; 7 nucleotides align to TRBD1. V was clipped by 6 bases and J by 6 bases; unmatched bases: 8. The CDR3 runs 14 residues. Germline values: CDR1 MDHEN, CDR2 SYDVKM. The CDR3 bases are TGTGCCAGCAGCCCCCGACAGGGATCTCAGCCCCAGCATTTT. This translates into CASSPRQGSQPQHF.

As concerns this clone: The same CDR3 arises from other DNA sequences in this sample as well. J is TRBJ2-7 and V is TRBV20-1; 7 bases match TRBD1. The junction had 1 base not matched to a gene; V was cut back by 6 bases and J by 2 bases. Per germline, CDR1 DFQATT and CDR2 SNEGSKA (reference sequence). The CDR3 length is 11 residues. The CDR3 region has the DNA TGCAGTGCGGGACAGCCCTACGAGCAGTACTTC. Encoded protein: CSAGQPYEQYF.

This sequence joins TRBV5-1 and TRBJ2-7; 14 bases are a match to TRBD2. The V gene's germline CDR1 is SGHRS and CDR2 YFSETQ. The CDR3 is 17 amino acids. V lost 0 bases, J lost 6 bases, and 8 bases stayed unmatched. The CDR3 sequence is CASSLGTGLAGVGEQYF. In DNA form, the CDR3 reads TGCGCCAGCAGCTTGGGTACGGGACTAGCGGGAGTAGGCGAGCAGTACTTC.

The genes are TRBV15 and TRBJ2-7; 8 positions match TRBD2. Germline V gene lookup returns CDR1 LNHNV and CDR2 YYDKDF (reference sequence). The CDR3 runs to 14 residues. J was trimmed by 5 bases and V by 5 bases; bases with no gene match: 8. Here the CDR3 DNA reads TGTGCCACCAGCCCGGGACTAGGGAGGCACGAGCAGTACTTC. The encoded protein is CATSPGLGRHEQYF.

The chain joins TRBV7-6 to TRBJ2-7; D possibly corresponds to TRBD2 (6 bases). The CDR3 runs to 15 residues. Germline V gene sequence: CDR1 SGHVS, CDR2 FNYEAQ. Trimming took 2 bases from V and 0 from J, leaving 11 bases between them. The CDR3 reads CASSLQRALSYEQYF. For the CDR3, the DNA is TGTGCCAGCAGCTTACAGCGGGCCCTCTCCTACGAGCAGTACTTC.

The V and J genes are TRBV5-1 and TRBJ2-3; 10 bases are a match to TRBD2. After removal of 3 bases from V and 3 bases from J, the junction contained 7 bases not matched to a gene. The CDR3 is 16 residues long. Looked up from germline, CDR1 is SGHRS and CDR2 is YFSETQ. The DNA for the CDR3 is TGCGCCAGCAGCTGGGAAGCGGGAGGGCCGACAGATACGCAGTATTTT. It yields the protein CASSWEAGGPTDTQYF.

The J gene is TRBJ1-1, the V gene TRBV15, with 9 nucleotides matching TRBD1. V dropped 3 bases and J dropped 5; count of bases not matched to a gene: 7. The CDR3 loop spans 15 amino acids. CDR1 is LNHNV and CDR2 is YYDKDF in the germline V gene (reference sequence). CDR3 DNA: TGTGCCACCAGCAGCCACGGGACAGGGAGGACTGAAGCTTTCTTT. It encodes CATSSHGTGRTEAFF.

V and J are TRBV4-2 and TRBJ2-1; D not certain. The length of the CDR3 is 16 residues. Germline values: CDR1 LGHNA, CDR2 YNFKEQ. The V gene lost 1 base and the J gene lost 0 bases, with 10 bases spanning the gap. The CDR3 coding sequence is TGTGCCAGCAGCCAAGCTTCGGAGAGCTCCTACAATGAGCAGTTCTTC. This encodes CASSQASESSYNEQFF.

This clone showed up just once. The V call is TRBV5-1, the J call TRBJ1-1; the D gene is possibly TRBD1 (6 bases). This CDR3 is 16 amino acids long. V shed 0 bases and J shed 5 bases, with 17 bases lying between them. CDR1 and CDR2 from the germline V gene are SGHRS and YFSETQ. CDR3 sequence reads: CASSLEPVGALTEAFF. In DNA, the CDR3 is TGCGCCAGCAGCTTGGAACCCGTGGGGGCGCTGACTGAAGCTTTCTTT.

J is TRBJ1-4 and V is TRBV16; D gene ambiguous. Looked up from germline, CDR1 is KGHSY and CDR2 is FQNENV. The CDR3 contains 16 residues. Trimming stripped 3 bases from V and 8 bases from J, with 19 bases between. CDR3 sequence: CASSQSTPIGSEKLFF. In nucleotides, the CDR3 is TGTGCCAGCAGCCAGAGTACCCCCATTGGTAGCGAAAAACTGTTTTTT.

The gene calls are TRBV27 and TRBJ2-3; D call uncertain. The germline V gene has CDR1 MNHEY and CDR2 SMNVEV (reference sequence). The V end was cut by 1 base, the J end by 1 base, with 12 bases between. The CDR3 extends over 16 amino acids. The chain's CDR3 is CASSLFPASGTDTQYF. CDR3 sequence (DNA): TGTGCCAGCAGTTTATTTCCAGCGTCTGGCACAGATACGCAGTATTTT.

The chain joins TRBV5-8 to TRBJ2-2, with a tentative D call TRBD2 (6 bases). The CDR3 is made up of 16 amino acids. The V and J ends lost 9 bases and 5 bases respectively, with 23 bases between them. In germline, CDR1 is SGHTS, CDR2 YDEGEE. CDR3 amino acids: CATYPGGPWHTGELFF. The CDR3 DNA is TGTGCCACCTATCCCGGGGGACCGTGGCATACCGGGGAGCTGTTTTTT. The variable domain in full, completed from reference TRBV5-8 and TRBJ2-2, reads EAGVTQSPTHLIKTRGQQATLRCSPISGHTSVYWYQQALGLGLQFLLWYDEGEERNRGNFPPRFSGRQFPNYSSELNVNALELEDSALYLCATYPGGPWHTGELFFGEGSRLTVL.

CDR3 loop: CATSAAGVQETQYF. As DNA, the CDR3 is TGTGCCACCAGCGCGGCGGGGGTACAAGAGACCCAGTACTTC. The chain has TRBV15 and TRBJ2-5; 7 nucleotides agree with TRBD2. J lost 2 bases, V lost 5 bases, and 5 bases had no gene match. The CDR3 sequence is 14 residues long. The germline gives CDR1 LNHNV, CDR2 YYDKDF (reference sequence). Looking up the rest from reference TRBV15 and TRBJ2-5 gives the full variable domain: DAMVIQNPRYQVTQFGKPVTLSCSQTLNHNVMYWYQQKSSQAPKLLFHYYDKDFNNEADTPDNFQSRRPNTSFCFLDIRSPGLGDTAMYLCATSAAGVQETQYFGPGTRLLVL.

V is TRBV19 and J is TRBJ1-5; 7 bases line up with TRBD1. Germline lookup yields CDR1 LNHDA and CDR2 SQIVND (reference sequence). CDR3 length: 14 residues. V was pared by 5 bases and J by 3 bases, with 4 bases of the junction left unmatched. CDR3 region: CASSSGTANQPQHF. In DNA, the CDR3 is TGTGCCAGTAGTTCAGGGACAGCCAATCAGCCCCAGCATTTT.

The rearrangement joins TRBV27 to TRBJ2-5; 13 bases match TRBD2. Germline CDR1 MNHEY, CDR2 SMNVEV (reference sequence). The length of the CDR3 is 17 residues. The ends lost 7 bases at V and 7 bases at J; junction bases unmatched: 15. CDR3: CASKTGTSGISHATQYF. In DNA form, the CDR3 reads TGTGCCAGCAAAACCGGGACTAGCGGGATCTCCCACGCGACCCAGTACTTC.

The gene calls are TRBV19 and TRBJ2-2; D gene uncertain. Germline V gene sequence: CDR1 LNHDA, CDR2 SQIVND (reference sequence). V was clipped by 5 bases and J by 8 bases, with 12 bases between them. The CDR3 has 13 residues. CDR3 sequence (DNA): TGTGCCAGTAGTGTGGCCATGTGGGGGGAGCTGTTTTTT. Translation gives CASSVAMWGELFF.

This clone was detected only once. The CDR3 DNA follows: TGTGCCACCAGCAGAGACGGGACTAGCGGGAACCACAATGAGCAGTTCTTC. The encoded protein is CATSRDGTSGNHNEQFF. V gene TRBV15 combines with J gene TRBJ2-1; 13 nucleotides line up with TRBD2. Germline V gene sequence: CDR1 LNHNV, CDR2 YYDKDF (reference sequence). V trimming: 0 bases; J trimming: 5 bases; junction bases outside the gene matches: 4. This CDR3 has 17 residues.

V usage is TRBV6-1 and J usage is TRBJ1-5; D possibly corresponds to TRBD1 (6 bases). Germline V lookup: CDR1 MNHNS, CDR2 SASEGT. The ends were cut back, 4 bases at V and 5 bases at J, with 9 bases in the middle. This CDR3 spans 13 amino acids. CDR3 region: CASSGAGDQPQHF. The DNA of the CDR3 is TGTGCCAGCAGTGGGGCAGGGGATCAGCCCCAGCATTTT.

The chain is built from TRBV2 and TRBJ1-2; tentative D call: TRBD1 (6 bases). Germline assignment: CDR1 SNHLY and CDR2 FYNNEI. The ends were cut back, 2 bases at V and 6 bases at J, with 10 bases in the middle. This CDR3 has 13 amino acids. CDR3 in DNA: TGTGCCAGCAGTGAATTACGGACAGATGGCTACACCTTC. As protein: CASSELRTDGYTF.

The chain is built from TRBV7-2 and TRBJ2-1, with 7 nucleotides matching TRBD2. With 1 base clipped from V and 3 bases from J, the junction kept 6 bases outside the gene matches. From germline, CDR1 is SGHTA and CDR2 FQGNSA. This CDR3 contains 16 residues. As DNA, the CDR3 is TGTGCCAGCAGCTTAGGTCTTTCTAGCGGCTACAATGAGCAGTTCTTC. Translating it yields CASSLGLSSGYNEQFF.

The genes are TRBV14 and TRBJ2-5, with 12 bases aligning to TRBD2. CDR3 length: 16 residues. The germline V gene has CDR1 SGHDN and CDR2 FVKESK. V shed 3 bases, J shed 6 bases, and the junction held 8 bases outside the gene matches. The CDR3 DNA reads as TGTGCCAGCAGCCAGGATACTAGCGGGAGGATCAAGACCCAGTACTTC. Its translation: CASSQDTSGRIKTQYF. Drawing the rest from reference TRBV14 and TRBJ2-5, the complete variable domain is EAGVTQFPSHSVIEKGQTVTLRCDPISGHDNLYWYRRVMGKEIKFLLHFVKESKQDESGMPNNRFLAERTGGTYSTLKVQPAELEDSGVYFCASSQDTSGRIKTQYFGPGTRLLVL.